This entry describes one T cell receptor beta chain. No antigen is known for it. The sample comes from a study of OX40 agonist ivuxolimab in advanced cancers. The germline gives CDR1 ENHRY, CDR2 SYGVKD. The CDR3 is 14 residues long. The germline V and J ends were trimmed by 6 bases and 6 bases, with 18 bases remaining between them. The repertoire was sequenced with immunoSEQ multiplex PCR; TCRdb's copy has only in-frame clones and lacks some. Of 70,000 to 80,000 clones in the sample, about 90% were seen once. General study points: Both blood CD4+ and CD8+ T cells showed clonal growth by week 6 at 0.1 to 3.0 mg/kg.

The TCR sequence derives from an adult with an advanced solid tumor such as melanoma, head and neck, liver or kidney cancer. This sample comprised CD4+ or CD8+ T cells sorted from blood, obtained in a trial of the OX40 agonist ivuxolimab. The V and J genes are TRBV10-3 and TRBJ2-7; no definite D call. The CDR3 nucleotides read TGTGCCATCAGCCCAGGAACGAACGGTTTCGAGCAGTACTTC. Amino acid sequence: CAISPGTNGFEQYF.